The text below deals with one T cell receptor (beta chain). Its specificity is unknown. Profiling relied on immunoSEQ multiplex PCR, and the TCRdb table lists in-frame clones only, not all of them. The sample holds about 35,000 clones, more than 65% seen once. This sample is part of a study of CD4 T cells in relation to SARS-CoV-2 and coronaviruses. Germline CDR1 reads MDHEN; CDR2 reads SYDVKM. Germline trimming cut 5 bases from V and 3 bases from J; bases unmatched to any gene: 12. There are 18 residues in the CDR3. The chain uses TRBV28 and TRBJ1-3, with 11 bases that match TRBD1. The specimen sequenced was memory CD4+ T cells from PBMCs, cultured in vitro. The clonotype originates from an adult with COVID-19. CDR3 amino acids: CASSRPGGTGGFGNTIYF. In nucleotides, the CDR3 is TGTGCCAGCAGTCGCCCTGGGGGGACAGGGGGGTTTGGAAACACCATATATTTT.